The present T cell receptor (beta chain) was sequenced within a study of shared clonotypes between healthy human individuals. The wider study: Per donor, three plates held CD4 naive cells, three held CD4 memory, two held CD8 naive and one held CD8 memory.

Trimming removed 5 bases from V and 2 bases from J, with 7 bases in between. In germline, CDR1 is MNHEY, CDR2 SMNVEV (reference sequence). This CDR3 region has 14 residues. This table comes from immunoSEQ multiplex PCR, and its TCRdb copy is limited to in-frame clones, with some not included. The sample has millions of clones, more than 80% seen once. Material for sequencing was naive CD4+ T cells from PBMCs. Subset specified: CD45RA+ positively selected. This TCR came from a man aged 18 to 30 in good health. Some clones in this sample may be carry-over from other donors' samples. V is TRBV27 and J is TRBJ2-6; D is ambiguous. The chain's CDR3 is CASSVVAGANVLTF. As DNA, the CDR3 is TGTGCCAGCAGTGTAGTAGCTGGGGCCAACGTCCTGACTTTC. The whole variable domain, filled in from reference TRBV27 and TRBJ2-6, reads EAQVTQNPRYLITVTGKKLTVTCSQNMNHEYMSWYRQDPGLGLRQIYYSMNVEVTDKGDVPEGYKVSRKEKRNFPLILESPSPNQTSLYFCASSVVAGANVLTFGAGSRLTVL.